Given below is one TCR beta chain in context. The antigen this receptor binds is unknown. No quality values exist for individual bases; no much larger clone is one base distant. The CDR3, from cysteine to phenylalanine, totals 17 residues. Only the CDR3 part of the read is kept: 51 bases, read in frame from the first base. The germline V gene gives CDR1 as KGHSH and CDR2 as LQKENI. Compared with germline, V lacks 0 bases and J lacks 4 bases; bases without a gene match: 9. The sample originates from a study of T cell changes during pregnancy in multiple sclerosis (dated by TCRdb to between 2018 and 2021). Concerning the study at large: Changes in the T cell repertoire over the course of pregnancy were examined in this study in women with multiple sclerosis.

The library was prepared using the immunoSEQ multiplex PCR assay. The table comes from immuneACCESS by way of TCRdb, which keeps in-frame sequences with V and J called. Part of the clones is missing from these tables; in studies checked, under half for an unresolved V gene and the rest for unknown reasons. The sample table holds 30,000 to 45,000 clones, of which more than 85% were seen once. The ten largest clonotypes hold 0.43% of the sample. Recombination joined TRBV18 with TRBJ2-3; TRBD1 agrees with 8 junctional bases. Sequencing was performed on CD4+ T cells from peripheral blood mononuclear cells, taken in the third trimester of pregnancy. The receptor was derived from a female donor in good health, enrolled as a control in a pregnancy study. In nucleotide form, the sequence is TGTGCCAGCTCACCACCGAGGGACAGGCATTGGGCAGATACGCAGTATTTT. Protein translation: CASSPPRDRHWADTQYF.